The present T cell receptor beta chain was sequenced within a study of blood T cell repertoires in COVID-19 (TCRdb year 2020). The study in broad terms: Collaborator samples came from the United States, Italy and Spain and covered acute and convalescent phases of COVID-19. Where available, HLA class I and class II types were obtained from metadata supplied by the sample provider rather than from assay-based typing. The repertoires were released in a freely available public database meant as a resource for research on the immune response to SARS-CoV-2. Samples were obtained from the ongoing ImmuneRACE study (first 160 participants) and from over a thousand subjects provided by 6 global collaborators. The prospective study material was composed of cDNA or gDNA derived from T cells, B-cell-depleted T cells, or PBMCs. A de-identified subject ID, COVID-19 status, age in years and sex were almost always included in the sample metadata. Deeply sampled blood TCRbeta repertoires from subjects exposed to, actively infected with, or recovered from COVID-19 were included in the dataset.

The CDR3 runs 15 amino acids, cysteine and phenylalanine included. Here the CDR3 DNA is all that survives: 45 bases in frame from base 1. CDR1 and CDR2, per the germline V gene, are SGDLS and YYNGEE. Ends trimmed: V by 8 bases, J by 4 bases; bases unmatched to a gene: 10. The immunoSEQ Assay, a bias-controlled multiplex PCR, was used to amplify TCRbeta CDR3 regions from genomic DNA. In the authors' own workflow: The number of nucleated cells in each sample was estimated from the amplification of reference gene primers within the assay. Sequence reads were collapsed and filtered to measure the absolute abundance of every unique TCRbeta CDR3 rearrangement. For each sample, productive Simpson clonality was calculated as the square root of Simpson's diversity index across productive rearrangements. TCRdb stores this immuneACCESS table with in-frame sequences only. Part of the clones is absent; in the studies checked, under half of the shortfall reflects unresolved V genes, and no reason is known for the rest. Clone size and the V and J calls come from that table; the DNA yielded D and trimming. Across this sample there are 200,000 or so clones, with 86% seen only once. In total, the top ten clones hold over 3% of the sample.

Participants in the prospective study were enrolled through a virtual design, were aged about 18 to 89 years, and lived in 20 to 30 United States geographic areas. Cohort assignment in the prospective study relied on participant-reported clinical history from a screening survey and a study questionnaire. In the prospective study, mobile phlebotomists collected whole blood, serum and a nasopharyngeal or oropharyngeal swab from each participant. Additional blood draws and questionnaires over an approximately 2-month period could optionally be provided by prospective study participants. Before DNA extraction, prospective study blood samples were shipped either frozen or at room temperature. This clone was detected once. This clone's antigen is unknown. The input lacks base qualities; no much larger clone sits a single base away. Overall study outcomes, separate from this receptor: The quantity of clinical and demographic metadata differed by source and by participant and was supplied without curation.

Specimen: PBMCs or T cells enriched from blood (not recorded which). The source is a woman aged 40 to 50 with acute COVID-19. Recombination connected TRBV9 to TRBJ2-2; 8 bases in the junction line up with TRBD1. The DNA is TGTGCCAGTAAAGGACAGGGTTGGGCCACCGGGGAGCTGTTTTTT. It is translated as CASKGQGWATGELFF. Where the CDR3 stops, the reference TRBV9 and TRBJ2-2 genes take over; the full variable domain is DSGVTQTPKHLITATGQRVTLRCSPRSGDLSVYWYQQSLDQGLQFLIQYYNGEERAKGNILERFSAQQFPDLHSELNLSSLELGDSALYFCASKGQGWATGELFFGEGSRLTVL.